These 25 T cell receptor beta chains came from one sample sequenced in a study of human T cells and chemical hapten exposure (dated by TCRdb to the early 2020s). The time point label of this sample denotes: patch test 1, 2 weeks after DPC sensitization. The treatment or condition label, as the study defines it: therapeutic diphenylcyclopropenone sensitization with weekly scalp DPC. The library came from RACE. For sequencing, a NextSeq 500 was employed. The public sequencing data were trimmed at Q25 with fastp and processed into clonotypes with MiXCR by TCRdb, which kept only in-frame beta chains. Every CDR3 protein is listed once, alongside the most common genes and DNA of its rows. This sample has some 15,000 distinct CDR3 sequences in its table, and around 15% of those were observed once. The top ten clones comprise about 6.8% of the sample. The material was whole blood, obtained in connection with sensitization to the hapten diphenylcyclopropenone (DPC). These receptors were collected from a woman aged 30 to 39 with alopecia areata. Some clones in this sample may be carry-over from other donors' samples.

V is TRBV3-1 and J is TRBJ2-3; 7 bases line up with TRBD1. The germline V gene encodes CDR1 LGHDT and CDR2 YNNKEL (reference sequence). The ends lost 0 bases at V and 1 base at J; junction bases unmatched: 7. The CDR3 runs 17 residues. This CDR3 reads CASSQDPKRGRTDTQYF. For the CDR3, the DNA is TGTGCCAGCAGCCAAGATCCTAAAAGGGGGCGCACAGATACGCAGTATTTT.

The chain links TRBV20-1 to TRBJ2-2, with 8 bases fitting TRBD1. CDR3 length: 15 amino acids. The V gene's germline CDR1 is DFQATT and CDR2 SNEGSKA (reference sequence). J lost 2 bases, V lost 6 bases, and 8 bases had no gene match. CDR3 bases: TGCAGTGCCAGCCCCACAGGGGGTAACACCGGGGAGCTGTTTTTT. Translation gives CSASPTGGNTGELFF.

V and J are TRBV9 and TRBJ1-1; D not certain. The CDR3 contains 13 residues. V was trimmed by 0 bases and J by 11 bases, leaving 14 bases between them. Per germline, CDR1 SGDLS and CDR2 YYNGEE. The CDR3 coding sequence is TGTGCCAGCAGCGTAGGCCCAGGCGAGTCGGCTTTCTTT. It codes for CASSVGPGESAFF.

V gene TRBV27 combines with J gene TRBJ2-5, with 12 bases aligning to TRBD1. J gave up 3 bases and V 3 bases, and 2 bases lay outside the gene matches. The CDR3 consists of 15 residues. Germline CDR1 is MNHEY and CDR2 is SMNVEV (reference sequence). CDR3 region: CASSFGTGGKETQYF. CDR3 sequence (DNA): TGTGCCAGCAGTTTCGGGACAGGGGGCAAAGAGACCCAGTACTTC.

This rearrangement joins TRBV21-1 to TRBJ2-5. TRBV21-1 is annotated as a pseudogene. This CDR3 is built from 13 residues. The CDR3 DNA reads as TGTGCCAGCAGCAAAGAAAGGTCGCGGACCCAGTACTTC. It encodes CASSKERSRTQYF.

By proportion, this clonotype is medium-sized (0.01 to 0.1%). The rearrangement links TRBV3-1 to TRBJ1-1; 12 bases are a match to TRBD1. Per germline, CDR1 LGHDT and CDR2 YNNKEL (reference sequence). V was pared by 4 bases and J by 7 bases, with 19 bases of the junction left unmatched. The CDR3 extends over 19 amino acids. The CDR3 protein is CASSPKGQGAFRSVGEAFF. The DNA for the CDR3 is TGTGCCAGCAGCCCGAAGGGACAGGGGGCTTTCCGGAGTGTGGGTGAAGCTTTCTTT.

In this sample, this clonotype turned up many times. The V call is TRBV27, the J call TRBJ2-3; 10 bases match TRBD2. The CDR3 contains 16 residues. After removal of 6 bases from V and 3 bases from J, the junction contained 9 bases not matched to a gene. CDR1 and CDR2 (germline): MNHEY, SMNVEV (reference sequence). The CDR3 sequence is CASRTYSGGQTDTQYF. The CDR3 DNA is TGTGCCAGCAGGACATATAGCGGGGGGCAAACAGATACGCAGTATTTT.

This clonotype has just a few counts. The chain recombines TRBV20-1 with TRBJ2-1, with 13 nucleotides matching TRBD2. V shed 4 bases and J 6 bases; nucleotides not matched to a gene: 6. Germline lookup yields CDR1 DFQATT and CDR2 SNEGSKA (reference sequence). The CDR3 is 15 amino acids. CDR3 DNA: TGCAGTGCTACCATACTAGCGGGGGGGGCCAATGAGCAGTTCTTC. Translated: CSATILAGGANEQFF.

The rearrangement joins TRBV7-2 to TRBJ2-1; weak D call: TRBD2 (6 bases). Germline CDR1 is SGHTA and CDR2 is FQGNSA. The CDR3 loop spans 18 amino acids. Trimming cost V 4 bases and J 0 bases, with 19 bases left between them. The CDR3 protein is CASSSSVTRGSSYNEQFF. The CDR3 DNA sequence: TGTGCCAGCAGCTCCTCAGTGACTAGAGGGAGCTCCTACAATGAGCAGTTCTTC.

This clonotype is categorized as medium-sized. V usage is TRBV5-1 and J usage is TRBJ2-2, with a possible D match to TRBD2 (6 bases). Germline lookup yields CDR1 SGHRS and CDR2 YFSETQ. Between the trimmed V and J ends, which lost 2 bases and 0 bases, there was a span of 8 bases. The CDR3 contains 15 residues. CDR3 DNA sequence: TGCGCCAGCAGCTTACGGGGGACGAACACCGGGGAGCTGTTTTTT. This gives the protein CASSLRGTNTGELFF. Drawing the rest from reference TRBV5-1 and TRBJ2-2, the complete variable domain is KAGVTQTPRYLIKTRGQQVTLSCSPISGHRSVSWYQQTPGQGLQFLFEYFSETQRNKGNFPGRFSGRQFSNSRSEMNVSTLELGDSALYLCASSLRGTNTGELFFGEGSRLTVL.

This clonotype was counted ten times or more. The genes are TRBV4-3 and TRBJ2-5, with no clear D. The CDR3 is made up of 15 amino acids. The V and J ends lost 1 base and 1 base respectively, with 10 bases between them. Germline V gene sequence: CDR1 LGHNA, CDR2 YSLEER. The DNA of the CDR3 is TGCGCCAGCAGCCAAGGTCATCTTTTCCAAGAGACCCAGTACTTC. Translated, it gives CASSQGHLFQETQYF.

This clonotype rates as medium-sized (0.01 to 0.1%). The chain combines TRBV3-1 with TRBJ2-7, with D hard to call. The CDR3 extends over 14 amino acids. The V end lost 1 base, the J end lost 7 bases, and 14 bases lay between the germline ends. CDR1 and CDR2 (germline): LGHDT, YNNKEL (reference sequence). The CDR3 region is CASSQVKSVGEQYF. The CDR3 DNA sequence: TGTGCCAGCAGCCAAGTCAAATCCGTAGGGGAGCAGTACTTC.

This clonotype was counted ten times or more. This sequence joins TRBV19 and TRBJ2-5; possibly TRBD2 for D (7 bases). Germline CDR1 is LNHDA and CDR2 is SQIVND (reference sequence). The germline V and J ends were trimmed by 6 bases and 8 bases, with 16 bases remaining between them. There are 13 residues in the CDR3. The CDR3 coding sequence is TGTGCCAGTAGACTGGGAGGGGGGCTTACCCAGTACTTC. Protein sequence: CASRLGGGLTQYF.

This clonotype was picked up many times. The V and J genes are TRBV21-1 and TRBJ2-1; the table's TRBD1 call for D was not verified on the DNA. TRBV21-1 represents a pseudogene. CDR3 length: 16 amino acids. CDR3 in DNA: TGTGCCAGCAGCAAGGAGTATGGACAAGAGGACAATGAGCAGTTCTTC. Protein sequence: CASSKEYGQEDNEQFF.

Comments on this clonotype: Germline and junction disagree at one end, which may indicate a read error. J is TRBJ2-7 and V is TRBV7-3; D unresolved. Per the germline V gene, CDR1 is SGHTA and CDR2 is FQGTGA. CDR3 size: 13 residues. CDR3 loop: CASSLQRLTEKYF. The CDR3 DNA sequence: TGTGCCAGCAGCTTGCAGAGACTTACCGAGAAGTACTTC.

The rearrangement joins TRBV11-2 to TRBJ2-4; D might be TRBD1 or TRBD2, each matching 5 bases. CDR1 SGHAT and CDR2 FQNNGV come from the germline V gene. This CDR3 comprises 15 residues. V lost 4 bases, J lost 5 bases, and 15 bases lay in between. CDR3 sequence: CASSSSGTTQNIQYF. CDR3 bases: TGTGCCAGCAGCTCCTCCGGGACGACCCAAAACATTCAGTACTTC.

J is TRBJ2-3 and V is TRBV7-2; no clear D gene. The CDR3 totals 11 residues. Germline V gene data show CDR1 as SGHTA and CDR2 as FQGNSA. V was trimmed by 11 bases and J by 4 bases, leaving 10 bases between them. In DNA, the CDR3 is TGTGCCGGGAAGGCCTCAGATACGCAGTATTTT. This sequence encodes CAGKASDTQYF.

This clonotype has at least ten counts. The V and J genes are TRBV9 and TRBJ2-3; D uncertain. The CDR3 extends over 12 amino acids. V gave up 4 bases and J gave up 5 bases, with 8 bases separating them. Germline CDR1 and CDR2: SGDLS and YYNGEE. CDR3 sequence: CASSPTLDTQYF. In DNA, the CDR3 is TGTGCCAGCAGCCCGACGCTAGATACGCAGTATTTT.

In its sample, this clonotype was seen many times. The chain has TRBV7-8 and TRBJ2-7; D possibly corresponds to TRBD1 (5 bases). This CDR3 has 18 residues. Looked up from germline, CDR1 is SGHVS and CDR2 is FQNEAQ. Trimming took off 3 bases at V and 0 bases at J, with 21 bases between the two ends. This CDR3 reads CASSFIPTELSLSYEQYV. DNA of the CDR3: TGTGCCAGCAGCTTCATTCCGACAGAACTCTCCCTCTCCTACGAGCAGTACGTC.

The V call is TRBV5-1, the J call TRBJ2-2, with 9 bases matching TRBD1. The CDR3 sequence is 15 residues long. V lost 3 bases to trimming and J lost 6 bases; unmatched junction nucleotides: 6. Germline V gene sequence: CDR1 SGHRS, CDR2 YFSETQ. The CDR3 sequence: CASSSNRGQAGELFF. The DNA for the CDR3 is TGCGCCAGCAGCTCGAACAGGGGGCAGGCCGGGGAGCTGTTTTTT.

Only a few counts were recorded for this clonotype. The chain recombines TRBV21-1 with TRBJ2-3; the table's TRBD2 call for D was not verified on the DNA. TRBV21-1 corresponds to a pseudogene. This CDR3 is 16 amino acids long. The CDR3 DNA reads as TGTGCCAGCAGCCCACGCGGGGGGGAGGGCACAGATACGCAGTATTTT. Its protein is CASSPRGGEGTDTQYF.

This clonotype rates as medium-sized. V usage is TRBV7-9 and J usage is TRBJ1-1, with D possibly being TRBD1 (5 bases). The CDR3 is 13 residues long. V was cut by 9 bases and J by 4 bases, with 15 bases left in between. Germline loops: CDR1 SEHNR, CDR2 FQNEAQ (reference sequence). CDR3 protein: CASRGVGGTEAFF. CDR3 DNA sequence: TGTGCCAGTAGAGGGGTCGGGGGCACTGAAGCTTTCTTT.

This clonotype has a handful of counts. The rearrangement uses TRBV5-1 and TRBJ1-2, with 9 nucleotides matching TRBD1. Germline V gene data show CDR1 as SGHRS and CDR2 as YFSETQ. V lost 4 bases to trimming and J lost 4 bases; unmatched junction nucleotides: 5. The CDR3 loop spans 14 amino acids. For the CDR3, the DNA is TGCGCCAGCAGCACGGGACAGGGCCGCTATGGCTACACCTTC. Translating it yields CASSTGQGRYGYTF.

The table lists this clonotype with many counts. The chain carries TRBV7-9 and TRBJ1-2; D unclear. The CDR3 spans 12 residues. The V gene lost 2 bases and the J gene lost 4 bases, with 5 bases spanning the gap. The germline V gene encodes CDR1 SEHNR and CDR2 FQNEAQ (reference sequence). As DNA, the CDR3 is TGTGCCAGCAGCTTATTGAGCTATGGCTACACCTTC. It is translated as CASSLLSYGYTF.

The sample holds many counts of this clonotype. This chain connects TRBV5-1 to TRBJ2-3; no definite D call. CDR3 size: 11 residues. The germline V gene encodes CDR1 SGHRS and CDR2 YFSETQ. The V gene lost 2 bases and the J gene lost 5 bases, with 3 bases spanning the gap. The CDR3 sequence: CASSFQDTQYF. DNA of the CDR3: TGCGCCAGCAGCTTTCAAGATACGCAGTATTTT.